This T cell receptor (beta chain) derives from a study of shared clonotypes between healthy human individuals. When replicate PCRs were run on sorted subsets, they used about 220 ng DNA, about 30,000 T cell genomes. The table came from immunoSEQ multiplex PCR; TCRdb's copy has only in-frame clones and leaves some out. The data hold 550,000 to 800,000 clones, with roughly 70% observed a single time. There are 15 residues in the CDR3. Looked up from germline, CDR1 is ENHRY and CDR2 is SYGVKD. V lost 4 bases and J lost 5; bases outside the gene matches: 6. The V call is TRBV10-3, the J call TRBJ2-3; 10 bases agree with TRBD2. Sequenced sample: memory CD4+ T cells sorted from blood. Noted subset: CD45RA-negative fraction. The sequence derives from a woman between 25 and 40 years old in good health. CDR3 DNA sequence: TGTGCCATCAGTGCGGGAGCGGGGGGGCTAGATACGCAGTATTTT. Its translation is CAISAGAGGLDTQYF.